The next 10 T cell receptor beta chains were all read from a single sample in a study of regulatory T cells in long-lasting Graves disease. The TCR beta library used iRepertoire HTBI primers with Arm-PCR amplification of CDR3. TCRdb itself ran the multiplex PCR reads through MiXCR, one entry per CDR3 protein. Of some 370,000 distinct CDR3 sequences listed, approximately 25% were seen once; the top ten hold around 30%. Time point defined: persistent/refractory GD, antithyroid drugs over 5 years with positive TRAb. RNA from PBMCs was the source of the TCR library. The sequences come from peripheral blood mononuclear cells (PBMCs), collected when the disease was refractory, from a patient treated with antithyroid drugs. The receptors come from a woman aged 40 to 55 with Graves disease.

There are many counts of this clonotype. The CDR3 nucleotides are TGTGCCAGCAGTTTAATTTTTTTCGGGGGGCTAACCTACGAGCAGTACTTC. Translating gives CASSLIFFGGLTYEQYF. V gene TRBV28 combines with J gene TRBJ2-7, with a weak D call TRBD2 (7 bases). The CDR3 covers 17 residues. Germline V gives CDR1 MDHEN, CDR2 SYDVKM. The ends were cut back, 2 bases at V and 2 bases at J, with 19 bases in the middle.

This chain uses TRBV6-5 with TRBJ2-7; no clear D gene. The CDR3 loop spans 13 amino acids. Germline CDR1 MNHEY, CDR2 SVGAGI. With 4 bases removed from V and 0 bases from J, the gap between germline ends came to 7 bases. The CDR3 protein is CASSSHDSYEQYF. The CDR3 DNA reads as TGTGCCAGCAGTTCGCATGACTCCTACGAGCAGTACTTC.

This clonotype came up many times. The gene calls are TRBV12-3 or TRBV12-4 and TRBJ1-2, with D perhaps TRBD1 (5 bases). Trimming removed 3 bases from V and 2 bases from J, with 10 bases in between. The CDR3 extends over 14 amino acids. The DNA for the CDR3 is TGTGCCAGCAGTTTGTCGTCAGGGAACTATGGCTACACCTTC. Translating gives CASSLSSGNYGYTF.

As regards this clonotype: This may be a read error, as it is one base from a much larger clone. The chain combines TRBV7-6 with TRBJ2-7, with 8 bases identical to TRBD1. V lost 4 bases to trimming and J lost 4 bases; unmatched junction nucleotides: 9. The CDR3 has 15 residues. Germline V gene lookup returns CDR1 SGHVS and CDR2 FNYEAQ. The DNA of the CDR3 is TGTGCCAGCAGCTCCTACTGCAGGGGGCAGTACGAGCAGTACTTC. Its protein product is CASSSYCRGQYEQYF.

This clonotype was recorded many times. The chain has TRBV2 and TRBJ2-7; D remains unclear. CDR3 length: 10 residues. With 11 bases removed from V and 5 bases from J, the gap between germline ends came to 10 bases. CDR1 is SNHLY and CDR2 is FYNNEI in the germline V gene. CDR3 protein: CAAGLDEQYF. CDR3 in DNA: TGTGCCGCTGGGTTGGACGAGCAGTACTTC.

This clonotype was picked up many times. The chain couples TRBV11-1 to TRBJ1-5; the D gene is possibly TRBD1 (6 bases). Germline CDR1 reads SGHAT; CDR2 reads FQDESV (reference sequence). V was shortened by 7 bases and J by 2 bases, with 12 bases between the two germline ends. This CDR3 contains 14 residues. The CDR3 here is CASNTGTCNQPQHF. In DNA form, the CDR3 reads TGTGCCAGCAATACCGGGACATGCAATCAGCCCCAGCATTTT.

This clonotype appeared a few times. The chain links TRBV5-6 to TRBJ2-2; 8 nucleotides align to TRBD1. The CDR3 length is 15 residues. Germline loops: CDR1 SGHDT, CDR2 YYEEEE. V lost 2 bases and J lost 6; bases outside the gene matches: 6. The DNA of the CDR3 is TGTGCCAGCAGCTTCCGACAGGGGATCGCCGGGGAGCTGTTTTTT. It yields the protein CASSFRQGIAGELFF.

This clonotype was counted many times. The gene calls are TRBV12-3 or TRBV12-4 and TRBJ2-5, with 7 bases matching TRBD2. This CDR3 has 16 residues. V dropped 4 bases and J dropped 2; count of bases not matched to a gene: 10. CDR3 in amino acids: CASSSAGVAAQETQYF. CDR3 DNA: TGTGCCAGCAGTTCTGCGGGGGTTGCGGCACAAGAGACCCAGTACTTC.

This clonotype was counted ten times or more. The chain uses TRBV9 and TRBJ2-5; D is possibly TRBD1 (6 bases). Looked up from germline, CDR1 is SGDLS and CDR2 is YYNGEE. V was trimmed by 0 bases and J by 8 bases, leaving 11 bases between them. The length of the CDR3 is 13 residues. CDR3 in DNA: TGTGCCAGCAGCGTAGCTGGCAGGGGAACCCAGTACTTC. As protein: CASSVAGRGTQYF.

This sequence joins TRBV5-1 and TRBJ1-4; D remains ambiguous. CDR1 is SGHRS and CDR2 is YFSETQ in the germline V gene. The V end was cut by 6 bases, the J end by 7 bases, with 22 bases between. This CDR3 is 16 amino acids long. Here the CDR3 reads CASNPGKGILREKLFF. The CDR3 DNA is TGCGCCAGCAACCCGGGGAAGGGAATTTTACGTGAAAAACTGTTTTTT.